What follows are 32 T cell receptor beta chains derived from one specimen sequenced in a study of T cell responses to AZD1222 COVID-19 vaccine. Some clones are missing from TCRdb's copy, which holds only in-frame ones; the method was immunoSEQ multiplex PCR. This sample has roughly 150,000 clones, with about nine tenths found just once. The sample here was peripheral blood, taken on day 0 of AZD1222 vaccination. The receptors derive from an adult in good health.

This chain joins TRBV5-8 and TRBJ1-1; the D is unclear. Germline values: CDR1 SGHTS, CDR2 YDEGEE. The CDR3 runs 12 residues. Trimming left V 5 bases short and J 2 bases short, with 7 bases between. CDR3 DNA sequence: TGTGCCAGCAGGCTTGGAAACACTGAAGCTTTCTTT. This sequence encodes CASRLGNTEAFF.

This clone was detected once. The chain employs TRBV2 and TRBJ2-2; D possibly corresponds to TRBD1 (5 bases). The CDR3 runs to 13 residues. V gave up 3 bases and J gave up 7 bases, with 9 bases separating them. Germline CDR1 is SNHLY and CDR2 is FYNNEI. The CDR3 is CASSDLGHGELFF. CDR3 nucleotides: TGTGCCAGCAGTGATTTGGGGCACGGGGAGCTGTTTTTT.

The chain has TRBV18 and TRBJ1-4, with D possibly TRBD1 on 5 matching bases. This CDR3 has 15 residues. The V gene lost 0 bases and the J gene lost 8 bases, with 13 bases spanning the gap. Germline V gene lookup returns CDR1 KGHSH and CDR2 LQKENI. The CDR3 region has the DNA TGTGCCAGCTCACCACCGGGGCAGGGCGGAGAAAAACTGTTTTTT. It is translated as CASSPPGQGGEKLFF.

The chain couples TRBV5-5 to TRBJ2-1; 8 nucleotides align to TRBD2. The V gene's germline CDR1 is SGHKS and CDR2 YYEKEE (reference sequence). Unmatched junction bases numbered 4, after V lost 2 bases and J lost 0 bases. The CDR3 is 16 residues long. CDR3 loop: CASSFVAGSSYNEQFF. The CDR3 bases are TGTGCCAGCAGCTTTGTAGCGGGGTCCTCCTACAATGAGCAGTTCTTC.

The chain employs TRBV29-1 and TRBJ1-1; 11 bases are a match to TRBD1. This CDR3 comprises 15 residues. The ends lost 4 bases at V and 0 bases at J; junction bases unmatched: 4. Germline CDR1 and CDR2: SQVTM and ANQGSEA. This CDR3 reads CSVGGQGALNTEAFF. Written as DNA, the CDR3 is TGCAGCGTTGGAGGACAGGGGGCATTGAACACTGAAGCTTTCTTT.

The chain carries TRBV7-9 and TRBJ2-4, with D perhaps TRBD1 (6 bases). The CDR3 length is 15 residues. CDR1 is SEHNR, CDR2 FQNEAQ, per germline (reference sequence). V lost 5 bases to trimming and J lost 3 bases, with 14 bases between them. CDR3 region: CASSQGGLGKNIQYF. The CDR3 region has the DNA TGTGCCAGCAGCCAAGGGGGTTTAGGCAAAAACATTCAGTACTTC.

The genes are TRBV9 and TRBJ1-6; possibly TRBD1 for D (5 bases). The V gene's germline CDR1 is SGDLS and CDR2 YYNGEE. The CDR3 has 15 amino acids. The V and J ends lost 0 bases and 8 bases respectively, with 12 bases between them. The CDR3 here is CASSVDWGGDSPLHF. The CDR3 DNA is TGTGCCAGCAGCGTAGATTGGGGGGGGGATTCACCCCTCCACTTT. Filled out from reference TRBV9 and TRBJ1-6, the complete variable domain reads DSGVTQTPKHLITATGQRVTLRCSPRSGDLSVYWYQQSLDQGLQFLIQYYNGEERAKGNILERFSAQQFPDLHSELNLSSLELGDSALYFCASSVDWGGDSPLHFGNGTRLTVT.

This rearrangement joins TRBV24-1 to TRBJ2-1; maybe TRBD2 (6 bases). The CDR3 covers 14 residues. V lost 5 bases, J lost 4 bases, and 11 bases lay in between. Germline CDR1 reads KGHDR; CDR2 reads SFDVKD. The CDR3: CATSGAGPYNEQFF. CDR3 sequence (DNA): TGTGCCACCAGTGGGGCGGGACCTTACAATGAGCAGTTCTTC.

J is TRBJ1-5 and V is TRBV19; weak D call: TRBD1 (6 bases). Germline assignment: CDR1 LNHDA and CDR2 SQIVND (reference sequence). This CDR3 contains 17 residues. Trimming shortened V by 0 bases and J by 5 bases, and 17 bases separated the two germline ends. DNA of the CDR3: TGTGCCAGTAGTATAGACGCAAGGGCACAGGGTTATCAGCCCCAGCATTTT. Protein product: CASSIDARAQGYQPQHF.

The rearrangement uses TRBV7-2 and TRBJ1-3; the D gene is possibly TRBD1 (6 bases). Germline loops: CDR1 SGHTA, CDR2 FQGNSA. CDR3 length equals 15 residues. The germline V and J ends were trimmed by 1 base and 0 bases, with 7 bases remaining between them. The CDR3 bases are TGTGCCAGCAGCTTAGAAGGGGGCTCTGGAAACACCATATATTTT. Its translation is CASSLEGGSGNTIYF.

Only one count was recorded for this clone. J is TRBJ1-5 and V is TRBV10-3, with D perhaps TRBD1 (6 bases). Germline CDR1 reads ENHRY; CDR2 reads SYGVKD. V lost 6 bases and J lost 4, with 13 bases in between. CDR3 size: 14 residues. The CDR3 spells CAISARDNNQPQHF. The CDR3 DNA reads TGTGCCATCAGCGCTCGGGACAATAATCAGCCCCAGCATTTT.

The chain recombines TRBV2 with TRBJ2-7, with D perhaps matching TRBD1 (5 bases). Germline V lookup: CDR1 SNHLY, CDR2 FYNNEI. The CDR3 extends over 13 amino acids. Trimming cost V 5 bases and J 3 bases, with 11 bases left between them. CDR3 in amino acids: CASSQTVLYEQYF. In nucleotides, the CDR3 is TGTGCCAGCAGTCAGACAGTTCTCTACGAGCAGTACTTC.

This chain joins TRBV2 and TRBJ2-1; tentatively, D is TRBD2 (6 bases). In germline, CDR1 is SNHLY, CDR2 FYNNEI. V lost 3 bases and J lost 4, with 13 bases in between. The CDR3 covers 15 residues. Here the CDR3 DNA reads TGTGCCAGCAGTGAGGATAGCGGAGAGTACAATGAGCAGTTCTTC. Protein: CASSEDSGEYNEQFF.

The rearrangement uses TRBV21-1 and TRBJ2-3; the DNA was not compared with TRBD2, the D call given in the table. TRBV21-1 is flagged as a pseudogene. There are 16 residues in the CDR3. The CDR3, as DNA: TGTGCCAGCAGCACTCAAGCGGGAGGTTGCACAGATACGCAGTATTTT. This encodes CASSTQAGGCTDTQYF.

This chain links TRBV4-2 with TRBJ1-3; D gene unclear. CDR1 and CDR2 from the germline V gene are LGHNA and YNFKEQ. There are 13 residues in the CDR3. V was pared by 8 bases and J by 1 base, with 9 bases between. The CDR3 DNA follows: TGTGCCAGCGGTTTCAGGTCTGGAAACACCATATATTTT. It yields the protein CASGFRSGNTIYF.

V gene TRBV12-5 combines with J gene TRBJ1-1, with 7 bases fitting TRBD1. Germline lookup yields CDR1 LGHNT and CDR2 FRNRAP. The junction had 4 bases not matched to a gene; V was cut back by 1 base and J by 5 bases. CDR3 length: 14 amino acids. CDR3 loop: CASGLDYRGTEAFF. The DNA for the CDR3 is TGTGCTAGTGGTTTGGACTACAGGGGTACTGAAGCTTTCTTT.

J is TRBJ2-7 and V is TRBV5-1, with 10 bases identical to TRBD2. CDR1 and CDR2 (germline): SGHRS, YFSETQ. V shed 5 bases and J 0 bases; nucleotides not matched to a gene: 11. This CDR3 spans 17 amino acids. The CDR3 protein is CASRLATSGPSSYEQYF. Here the CDR3 DNA reads TGCGCCAGCAGGTTAGCGACTAGCGGGCCGAGCTCCTACGAGCAGTACTTC.

V usage is TRBV21-1 and J usage is TRBJ2-7; the D segment call TRBD2 is taken from the table without a DNA check. TRBV21-1 is a known pseudogene. This CDR3 region has 12 residues. The CDR3 region has the DNA TGTGCCAGCACCCTTAGCTCCTACGAGCAGTACTTC. It codes for CASTLSSYEQYF.

V is TRBV10-3 and J is TRBJ2-2, with 7 bases fitting TRBD1. Unmatched junction bases numbered 2, after V lost 0 bases and J lost 4 bases. Germline-derived CDR1 and CDR2 are ENHRY and SYGVKD. This CDR3 contains 15 residues. The CDR3 bases are TGTGCCATCAGTGAGTCGACAGGGTTCACCGGGGAGCTGTTTTTT. This codes for CAISESTGFTGELFF.

The gene calls are TRBV19 and TRBJ2-7; 10 bases are shared with TRBD1. The CDR3 has 20 amino acids. The trim removed 7 bases at V and 4 bases at J, leaving 25 bases unmatched. CDR1 is LNHDA and CDR2 is SQIVND in the germline V gene (reference sequence). Here the CDR3 DNA reads TGTGCCAGTACCCTCGAGAACCGGGACAGGGGCCAGCGGAAGGTTTACGAGCAGTACTTC. Translating gives CASTLENRDRGQRKVYEQYF.

The rearrangement links TRBV5-4 to TRBJ2-1, with 7 nucleotides matching TRBD2. V gave up 0 bases and J gave up 15 bases; unmatched junction bases: 12. This CDR3 is 14 amino acids long. Per the germline V gene, CDR1 is SGHNT and CDR2 is YYREEE (reference sequence). As DNA, the CDR3 is TGTGCCAGCAGCTTGGGGGGGAGGGCCGGTTTTCGGTTCTTC. Protein sequence: CASSLGGRAGFRFF.

The chain carries TRBV5-6 and TRBJ1-2; D gene unclear. The V gene lost 2 bases and the J gene lost 3 bases, with 20 bases spanning the gap. Germline values: CDR1 SGHDT, CDR2 YYEEEE. The CDR3 has 17 amino acids. In DNA, the CDR3 is TGTGCCAGCAGCTTATTTGGGGTTGGAGGTAACTACTATGGCTACACCTTC. Translation gives CASSLFGVGGNYYGYTF.

This chain joins TRBV6-5 and TRBJ2-7; TRBD1 matches at 10 bases. Germline values: CDR1 MNHEY, CDR2 SVGAGI. This CDR3 spans 14 amino acids. The V segment lost 4 bases and the J segment 7 bases; nucleotides outside the gene matches: 7. The CDR3 bases are TGTGCCAGCAGTTCCGGGACAGGGGCCGGGGAGCAGTACTTC. This sequence encodes CASSSGTGAGEQYF.

Details on this clone: One end of the junction varies from germline; a read error may be responsible. The gene calls are TRBV11-2 and TRBJ2-5; 7 bases match TRBD1. The CDR3 covers 19 residues. The V gene's germline CDR1 is SGHAT and CDR2 FQNNGV. CDR3 residues: CASSPHPDRSVGGQQTQYF. DNA of the CDR3: TGTGCCAGCAGCCCACACCCGGACAGGTCGGTGGGCGGCCAACAGACCCAGTACTTC.

This chain uses TRBV28 with TRBJ1-2; 10 nucleotides line up with TRBD1. In germline, CDR1 is MDHEN, CDR2 SYDVKM. This CDR3 comprises 14 residues. The V segment lost 5 bases and the J segment 8 bases; nucleotides outside the gene matches: 8. The CDR3 region has the DNA TGTGCCAGCAGTCCAGGACAGGGGGTTTTAGGCTACACCTTC. Translation gives CASSPGQGVLGYTF.

This clone was seen just once. The chain couples TRBV18 to TRBJ1-1; D possibly corresponds to TRBD1 (6 bases). This CDR3 spans 13 amino acids. From germline, CDR1 is KGHSH and CDR2 LQKENI. Trimming removed 5 bases from V and 3 bases from J, with 10 bases in between. Written as DNA, the CDR3 is TGTGCCAGCTCAAGACAGGCGGACACTGAAGCTTTCTTT. It is translated as CASSRQADTEAFF.

The V call is TRBV2, the J call TRBJ1-3; no clear D gene. V lost 7 bases and J lost 7, with 17 bases in between. Germline V gene data show CDR1 as SNHLY and CDR2 as FYNNEI. The CDR3 contains 14 residues. The CDR3: CASTYSGLVNTIYF. DNA for the CDR3: TGTGCCAGCACATACTCGGGTTTGGTGAACACCATATATTTT.

V and J are TRBV25-1 and TRBJ2-1; D may correspond to TRBD1 or TRBD2 (5 bases each). CDR3 length equals 16 residues. The germline gives CDR1 MGHDK, CDR2 SYGVNS. V was shortened by 1 base and J by 6 bases, with 16 bases between the two germline ends. CDR3 region: CASSESSGTLFNEQFF. The CDR3, as DNA: TGTGCCAGCAGTGAATCCTCCGGGACCCTCTTCAATGAGCAGTTCTTC.

The chain couples TRBV25-1 to TRBJ1-1; tentative D call: TRBD1 (5 bases). The V end lost 6 bases, the J end lost 7 bases, and 24 bases lay between the germline ends. Germline V gene data show CDR1 as MGHDK and CDR2 as SYGVNS. The CDR3 contains 16 residues. The CDR3, as DNA: TGTGCCAGCAGCCCTCTAACAGGAGCCGGGCCTCGTGAAGCTTTCTTT. This translates into CASSPLTGAGPREAFF.

This chain uses TRBV28 with TRBJ1-2; no clear D gene. Germline CDR1 and CDR2: MDHEN and SYDVKM. Trimming pared 10 bases from V and 6 bases from J, leaving 12 bases between. The length of the CDR3 is 11 residues. CDR3 residues: CATNPSHGYTF. The CDR3 DNA reads as TGTGCCACCAACCCTTCACATGGCTACACCTTC.

The chain is built from TRBV10-3 and TRBJ1-1; D unresolved. Per germline, CDR1 ENHRY and CDR2 SYGVKD. This CDR3 contains 12 residues. Trimming pared 0 bases from V and 14 bases from J, leaving 13 bases between. The CDR3 DNA reads TGTGCCATCAGTGAGTCGACTCGCCCAGTGTTCTTT. Translating it yields CAISESTRPVFF.

CDR3 coding DNA: TGTGCCAGCAGTTACTCGTGGGGAAACGCGGGGCTGAGCACAGATACGCAGTATTTT. Translated, it gives CASSYSWGNAGLSTDTQYF. J is TRBJ2-3 and V is TRBV6-2 or TRBV6-3; maybe TRBD2 (6 bases). V lost 0 bases to trimming and J lost 0 bases, with 19 bases between them. The CDR3 loop spans 19 amino acids. CDR1 MNHEY and CDR2 SVGEGT come from the germline V gene.